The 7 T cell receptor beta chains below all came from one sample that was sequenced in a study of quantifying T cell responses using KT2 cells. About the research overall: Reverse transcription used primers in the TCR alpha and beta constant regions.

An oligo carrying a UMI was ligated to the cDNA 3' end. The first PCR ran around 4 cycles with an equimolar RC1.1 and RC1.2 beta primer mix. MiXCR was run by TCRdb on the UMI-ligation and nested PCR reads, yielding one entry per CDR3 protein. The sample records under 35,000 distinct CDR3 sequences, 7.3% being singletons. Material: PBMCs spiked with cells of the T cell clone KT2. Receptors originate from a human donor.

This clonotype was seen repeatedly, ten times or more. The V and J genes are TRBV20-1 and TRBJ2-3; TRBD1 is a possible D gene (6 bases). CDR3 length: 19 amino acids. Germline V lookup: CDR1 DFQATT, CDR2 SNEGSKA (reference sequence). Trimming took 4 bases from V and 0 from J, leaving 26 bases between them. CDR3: CSAITLFGLVGASTDTQYF. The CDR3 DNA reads TGCAGTGCTATTACCCTTTTTGGGCTGGTGGGGGCCAGCACAGATACGCAGTATTTT.

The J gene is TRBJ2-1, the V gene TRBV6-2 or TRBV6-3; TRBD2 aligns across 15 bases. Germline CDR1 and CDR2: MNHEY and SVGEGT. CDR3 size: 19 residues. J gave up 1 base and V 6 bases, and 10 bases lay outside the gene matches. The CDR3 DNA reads TGTGCCAGCAGCCCCGGACTAGCGGGAGGGACTGGGTCCTACAATGAGCAGTTCTTC. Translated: CASSPGLAGGTGSYNEQFF.

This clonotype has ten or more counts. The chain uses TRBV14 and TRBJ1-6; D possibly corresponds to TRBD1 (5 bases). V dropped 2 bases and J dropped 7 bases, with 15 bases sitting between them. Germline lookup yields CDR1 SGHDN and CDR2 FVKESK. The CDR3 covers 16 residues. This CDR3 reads CASSQIPGRGNSPLHF. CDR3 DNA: TGTGCCAGCAGCCAAATCCCGGGACGGGGAAATTCACCCCTCCACTTT.

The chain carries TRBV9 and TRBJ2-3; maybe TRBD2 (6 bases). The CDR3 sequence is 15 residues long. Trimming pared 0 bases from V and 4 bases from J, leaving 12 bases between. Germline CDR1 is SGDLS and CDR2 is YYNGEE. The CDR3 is CASSVGGESADTQYF. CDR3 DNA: TGTGCCAGCAGCGTAGGGGGGGAGTCGGCAGATACGCAGTATTTT. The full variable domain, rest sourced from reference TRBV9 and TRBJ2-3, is DSGVTQTPKHLITATGQRVTLRCSPRSGDLSVYWYQQSLDQGLQFLIQYYNGEERAKGNILERFSAQQFPDLHSELNLSSLELGDSALYFCASSVGGESADTQYFGPGTRLTVL.

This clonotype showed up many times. CDR3 coding DNA: TGTGCCACCAGTAGCGGGGGGGATGATACGCAGTATTTT. Its protein is CATSSGGDDTQYF. V usage is TRBV24-1 and J usage is TRBJ2-3, with 10 bases aligning to TRBD2. The CDR3 is made up of 13 amino acids. J was trimmed by 6 bases and V by 6 bases; bases with no gene match: 2. CDR1 KGHDR and CDR2 SFDVKD come from the germline V gene.

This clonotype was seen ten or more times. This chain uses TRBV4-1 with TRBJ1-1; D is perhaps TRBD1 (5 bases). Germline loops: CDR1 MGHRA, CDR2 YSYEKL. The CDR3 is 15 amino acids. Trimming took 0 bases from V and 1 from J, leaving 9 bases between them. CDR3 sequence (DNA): TGCGCCAGCAGCCAAGATGTCAGGGCGAACACTGAAGCTTTCTTT. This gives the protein CASSQDVRANTEAFF.

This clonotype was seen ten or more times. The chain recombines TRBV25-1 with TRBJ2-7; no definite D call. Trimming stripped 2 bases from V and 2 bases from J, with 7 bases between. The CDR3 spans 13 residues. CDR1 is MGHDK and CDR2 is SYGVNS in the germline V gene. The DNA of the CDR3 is TGTGCCAGCAGTGAAGGACGGACCTACGAGCAGTACTTC. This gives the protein CASSEGRTYEQYF.